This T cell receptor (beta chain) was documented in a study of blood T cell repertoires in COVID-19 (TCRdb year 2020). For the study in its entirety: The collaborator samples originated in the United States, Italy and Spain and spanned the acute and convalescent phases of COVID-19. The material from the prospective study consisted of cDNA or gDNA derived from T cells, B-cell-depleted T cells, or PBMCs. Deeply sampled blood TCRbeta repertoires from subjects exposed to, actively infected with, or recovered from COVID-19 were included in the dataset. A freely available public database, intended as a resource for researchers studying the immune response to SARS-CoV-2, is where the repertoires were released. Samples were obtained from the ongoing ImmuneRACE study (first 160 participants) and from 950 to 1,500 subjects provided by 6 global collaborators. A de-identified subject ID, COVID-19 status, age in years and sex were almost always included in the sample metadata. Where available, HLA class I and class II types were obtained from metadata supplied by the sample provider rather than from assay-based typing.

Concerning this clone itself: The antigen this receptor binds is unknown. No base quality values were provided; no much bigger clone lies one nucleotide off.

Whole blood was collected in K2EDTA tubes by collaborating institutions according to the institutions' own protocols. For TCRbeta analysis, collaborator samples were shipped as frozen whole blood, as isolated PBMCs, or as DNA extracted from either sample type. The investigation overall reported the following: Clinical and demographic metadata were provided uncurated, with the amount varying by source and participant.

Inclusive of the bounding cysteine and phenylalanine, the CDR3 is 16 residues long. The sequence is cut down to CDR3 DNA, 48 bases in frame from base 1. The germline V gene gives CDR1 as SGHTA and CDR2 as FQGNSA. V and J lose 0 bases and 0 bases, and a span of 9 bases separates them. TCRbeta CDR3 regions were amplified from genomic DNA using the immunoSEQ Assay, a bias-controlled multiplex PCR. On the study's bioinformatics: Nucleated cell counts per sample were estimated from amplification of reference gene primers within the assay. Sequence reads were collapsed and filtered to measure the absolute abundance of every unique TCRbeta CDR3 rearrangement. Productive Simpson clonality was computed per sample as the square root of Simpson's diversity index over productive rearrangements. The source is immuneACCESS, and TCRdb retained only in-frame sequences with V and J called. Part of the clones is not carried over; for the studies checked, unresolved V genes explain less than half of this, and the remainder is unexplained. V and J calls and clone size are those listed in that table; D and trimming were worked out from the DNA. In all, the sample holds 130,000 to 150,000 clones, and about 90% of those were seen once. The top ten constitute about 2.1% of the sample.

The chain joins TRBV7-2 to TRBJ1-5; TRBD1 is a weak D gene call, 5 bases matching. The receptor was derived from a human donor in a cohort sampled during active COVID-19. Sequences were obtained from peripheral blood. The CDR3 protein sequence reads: CASSLAGGDSNQPQHF. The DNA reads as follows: TGTGCCAGCAGCTTAGCGGGAGGGGATAGCAATCAGCCCCAGCATTTT.